Presented here are 23 T cell receptor beta chains from one specimen sequenced in a study of control samples from healthy donors and cancer patients. Sequencing was performed with immunoSEQ multiplex PCR; in TCRdb, only in-frame clones are kept and a portion is missing. Among around 180,000 clones listed, about 91% were seen once. The sequenced sample was blood. Every receptor here comes from a middle-aged woman in good health.

The V call is TRBV25-1, the J call TRBJ1-2; 7 bases align to TRBD1. This CDR3 has 13 amino acids. Trimming took 6 bases from V and 4 from J; bases not matched to a gene: 5. CDR1 is MGHDK, CDR2 SYGVNS, per germline. For the CDR3, the DNA is TGTGCCAGCAGCACAGGGGCCCTCTATGGCTACACCTTC. It specifies CASSTGALYGYTF.

As to this clone: The sample contains more than one DNA sequence encoding this CDR3. The chain joins TRBV6-5 to TRBJ1-2; 8 nucleotides agree with TRBD1. Unmatched junction bases numbered 4, after V lost 0 bases and J lost 7 bases. There are 14 residues in the CDR3. Looked up from germline, CDR1 is MNHEY and CDR2 is SVGAGI. The DNA of the CDR3 is TGTGCCAGCAGTTACTCGATACAGGGGGGTGGCTACACCTTC. Protein product: CASSYSIQGGGYTF.

The J gene is TRBJ1-1, the V gene TRBV13, with D tentatively TRBD1 (6 bases). From germline, CDR1 is PRHDT and CDR2 FYEKMQ (reference sequence). The CDR3 extends over 12 amino acids. V was shortened by 5 bases and J by 7 bases, with 11 bases between the two germline ends. The CDR3 sequence: CASSGGGGEAFF. The CDR3 nucleotides read TGTGCCAGCAGCGGCGGAGGGGGTGAAGCTTTCTTT. The variable domain in full, completed from reference TRBV13 and TRBJ1-1, reads AAGVIQSPRHLIKEKRETATLKCYPIPRHDTVYWYQQGPGQDPQFLISFYEKMQSDKGSIPDRFSAQQFSDYHSELNMSSLELGDSALYFCASSGGGGEAFFGQGTRLTVV.

This chain links TRBV5-1 with TRBJ2-2; no firm D call. This CDR3 has 14 amino acids. Germline V gene data show CDR1 as SGHRS and CDR2 as YFSETQ. Deletions cut 5 bases from V and 3 bases from J, with 11 bases between. CDR3 sequence reads: CASRPSPDTGELFF. The CDR3 DNA follows: TGCGCCAGCAGACCCTCCCCGGACACCGGGGAGCTGTTTTTT.

The chain links TRBV7-6 to TRBJ2-7; D might be TRBD1 (6 bases). The V gene lost 5 bases and the J gene lost 7 bases, with 18 bases spanning the gap. The length of the CDR3 is 14 residues. Germline lookup yields CDR1 SGHVS and CDR2 FNYEAQ. CDR3 coding DNA: TGTGCCAGCAGCATGGGACAATTGCTTGATGAGCAGTACTTC. Its translation is CASSMGQLLDEQYF.

This sequence joins TRBV20-1 and TRBJ1-1; tentative D call: TRBD1 (5 bases). Germline-derived CDR1 and CDR2 are DFQATT and SNEGSKA (reference sequence). The CDR3 totals 11 residues. Trimming took 3 bases from V and 6 from J, leaving 8 bases between them. Here the CDR3 reads CSARRDSEAFF. The CDR3 nucleotides are TGCAGTGCTAGGAGGGACTCTGAAGCTTTCTTT.

This chain connects TRBV9 to TRBJ2-1; 12 bases are a match to TRBD2. Germline loops: CDR1 SGDLS, CDR2 YYNGEE. The ends lost 0 bases at V and 0 bases at J; junction bases unmatched: 7. The CDR3 is 19 residues long. DNA for the CDR3: TGTGCCAGCAGCGTAGGGCTAGCGGGGGGGAGCAGCTCCTACAATGAGCAGTTCTTC. Translating gives CASSVGLAGGSSSYNEQFF.

The chain is built from TRBV10-3 and TRBJ1-1; D is ambiguous. V lost 11 bases to trimming and J lost 0 bases, with 10 bases between them. From germline, CDR1 is ENHRY and CDR2 SYGVKD. The CDR3 is 12 residues long. CDR3 sequence: CASSRVNTEAFF. In DNA form, the CDR3 reads TGTGCCTCTTCGAGGGTGAACACTGAAGCTTTCTTT.

The rearrangement joins TRBV5-8 to TRBJ1-1, with a tentative D call TRBD1 (5 bases). Germline assignment: CDR1 SGHTS and CDR2 YDEGEE. The CDR3 loop spans 17 amino acids. V shed 0 bases and J shed 0 bases, with 15 bases lying between them. CDR3 in amino acids: CASSLVRDALMNTEAFF. The DNA for the CDR3 is TGTGCCAGCAGCTTGGTCCGGGACGCGCTAATGAACACTGAAGCTTTCTTT.

Concerning this clone: Other DNA sequences in this specimen translate into the identical CDR3. The rearrangement joins TRBV5-1 to TRBJ1-1; 11 nucleotides align to TRBD1. Germline V gives CDR1 SGHRS, CDR2 YFSETQ. CDR3 length: 14 amino acids. Unmatched junction bases numbered 3, after V lost 3 bases and J lost 5 bases. DNA for the CDR3: TGCGCCAGCAGCTCCGGGACAGGGGGGACTGAAGCTTTCTTT. As protein: CASSSGTGGTEAFF.

The rearrangement links TRBV18 to TRBJ1-1; no clear D. Germline V lookup: CDR1 KGHSH, CDR2 LQKENI. This CDR3 comprises 13 residues. V lost 2 bases to trimming and J lost 2 bases, with 6 bases between them. Here the CDR3 DNA reads TGTGCCAGCTCACCATGGGGTAACACTGAAGCTTTCTTT. This sequence encodes CASSPWGNTEAFF.

The chain has TRBV16 and TRBJ1-1; 8 bases are a match to TRBD1. This CDR3 spans 16 amino acids. Germline V lookup: CDR1 KGHSY, CDR2 FQNENV. The V and J ends lost 3 bases and 1 base, in that order; junction bases with no gene match: 7. In nucleotides, the CDR3 is TGTGCCAGCAGCCAGTTCGAGACAGGGGAGAACACTGAAGCTTTCTTT. Encoded protein: CASSQFETGENTEAFF.

The V call is TRBV18, the J call TRBJ1-3; tentative D call: TRBD1 (6 bases). With 2 bases removed from V and 4 bases from J, the gap between germline ends came to 12 bases. The CDR3 runs 15 residues. Germline V gives CDR1 KGHSH, CDR2 LQKENI. The CDR3 protein is CASSPNPQGGNTIYF. For the CDR3, the DNA is TGTGCCAGCTCACCAAACCCCCAGGGGGGAAACACCATATATTTT.

The chain joins TRBV6-1 to TRBJ1-2, with unresolved D. Germline V gene lookup returns CDR1 MNHNS and CDR2 SASEGT. There are 17 residues in the CDR3. V lost 3 bases to trimming and J lost 0 bases, with 17 bases between them. The CDR3 DNA follows: TGTGCCAGCAGTGACCCAGCTGGGGAGGGTTCTAACTATGGCTACACCTTC. Its translation is CASSDPAGEGSNYGYTF.

V usage is TRBV15 and J usage is TRBJ1-2; the D gene is possibly TRBD1 (5 bases). Germline lookup yields CDR1 LNHNV and CDR2 YYDKDF (reference sequence). Trimming left V 6 bases short and J 2 bases short, with 10 bases between. The CDR3 is 13 residues long. The chain's CDR3 is CATSWGGNYGYTF. In DNA, the CDR3 is TGTGCCACCAGTTGGGGGGGGAACTATGGCTACACCTTC.

This clone came up once. The chain carries TRBV19 and TRBJ1-4; no definite D call. This CDR3 is built from 14 residues. Germline CDR1 is LNHDA and CDR2 is SQIVND (reference sequence). The V and J ends lost 1 base and 8 bases respectively, with 11 bases between them. CDR3 amino acids: CASSIGGSKEKLFF. CDR3 DNA sequence: TGTGCCAGTAGTATAGGTGGGAGTAAGGAAAAACTGTTTTTT. Full variable domain (missing parts from reference TRBV19 and TRBJ1-4): DGGITQSPKYLFRKEGQNVTLSCEQNLNHDAMYWYRQDPGQGLRLIYYSQIVNDFQKGDIAEGYSVSREKKESFPLTVTSAQKNPTAFYLCASSIGGSKEKLFFGSGTQLSVL.

The CDR3 reads CASSLASGGETQYF. The CDR3 nucleotides read TGTGCCAGCAGCTTGGCGAGCGGGGGTGAGACCCAGTACTTC. The chain links TRBV5-6 to TRBJ2-5; 8 bases fit TRBD2. V gave up 0 bases and J gave up 5 bases; unmatched junction bases: 3. This CDR3 comprises 14 residues. Germline lookup yields CDR1 SGHDT and CDR2 YYEEEE.

The chain links TRBV12-5 to TRBJ2-5, with D maybe TRBD1 (6 bases). V lost 4 bases and J lost 4, with 7 bases in between. This CDR3 has 12 amino acids. Per the germline V gene, CDR1 is LGHNT and CDR2 is FRNRAP. CDR3 DNA: TGTGCTAGTGGTTCGGACAGAGAGACCCAGTACTTC. It yields the protein CASGSDRETQYF.

The chain couples TRBV6-5 to TRBJ1-1; tentative D call: TRBD1 (5 bases). Between the trimmed V and J ends, which lost 0 bases and 1 base, there was a span of 9 bases. Per germline, CDR1 MNHEY and CDR2 SVGAGI. The CDR3 has 15 residues. CDR3 DNA sequence: TGTGCCAGCAGTTACTCGCTGGGGGGGAACACTGAAGCTTTCTTT. Translated: CASSYSLGGNTEAFF.

In its sample, this clone was seen a few times. V is TRBV6-1 and J is TRBJ1-5, with TRBD1 as a possible D gene (5 bases). V was cut by 1 base and J by 6 bases, with 13 bases left in between. The CDR3 has 15 amino acids. Germline V gene lookup returns CDR1 MNHNS and CDR2 SASEGT. The CDR3 region has the DNA TGTGCCAGCAGTGAAGATACAGGACCAAGTCAGCCCCAGCATTTT. It translates to CASSEDTGPSQPQHF.

The V gene is TRBV6-5, the J gene TRBJ2-5, with TRBD2 identical over 11 bases. CDR1 is MNHEY and CDR2 is SVGAGI in the germline V gene. There are 14 residues in the CDR3. V gave up 6 bases and J gave up 6 bases; unmatched junction bases: 6. CDR3 coding DNA: TGTGCCAGCAGAAATAGCGGGGGGGCTAAGACCCAGTACTTC. Translation gives CASRNSGGAKTQYF.

Notes on this clone: The junction differs from germline at one of its ends, possibly a read error. Within the sample, other DNA sequences also encode this same CDR3. This chain joins TRBV7-9 and TRBJ2-7; 10 bases are a match to TRBD2. This CDR3 has 13 amino acids. Germline loops: CDR1 SEHNR, CDR2 FQNEAQ (reference sequence). The CDR3 DNA is TGTGCCAGTAGCTTAGCGGGGGGATACGAGCAGTACTTC. The encoded protein is CASSLAGGYEQYF. Full variable domain (remainder filled in from reference TRBV7-9 and TRBJ2-7): DTGVSQNPRHKITKRGQNVTFRCDPISEHNRLYWYRQTLGQGPEFLTYFQNEAQLEKSRLLSDRFSAERPKGSFSTLEIQRTEQGDSAMYLCASSLAGGYEQYFGPGTRLTVT.

CDR3 residues: CASSPRSGAGPEPYEQYF. The CDR3 DNA sequence: TGTGCCAGCAGCCCACGCTCAGGGGCAGGCCCCGAGCCTTACGAGCAGTACTTC. This rearrangement joins TRBV7-9 to TRBJ2-7; TRBD1 is a possible D gene (6 bases). Trimming cost V 5 bases and J 4 bases, with 27 bases left between them. The CDR3 covers 18 residues. The germline V gene has CDR1 SEHNR and CDR2 FQNEAQ (reference sequence).